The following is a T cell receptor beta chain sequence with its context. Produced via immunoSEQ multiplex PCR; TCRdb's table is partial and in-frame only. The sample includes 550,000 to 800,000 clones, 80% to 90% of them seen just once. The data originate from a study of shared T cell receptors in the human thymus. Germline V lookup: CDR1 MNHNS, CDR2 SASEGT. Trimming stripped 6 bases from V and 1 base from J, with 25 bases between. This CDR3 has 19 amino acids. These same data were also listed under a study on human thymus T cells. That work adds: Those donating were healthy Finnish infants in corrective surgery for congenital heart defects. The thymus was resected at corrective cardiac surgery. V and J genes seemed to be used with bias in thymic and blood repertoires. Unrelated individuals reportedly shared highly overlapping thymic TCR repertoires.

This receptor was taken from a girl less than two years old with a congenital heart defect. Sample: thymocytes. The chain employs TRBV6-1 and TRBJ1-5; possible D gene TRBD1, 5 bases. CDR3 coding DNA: TGTGCCAGCAGCGAAAGCCGGGACGGGAGGACATTCAGCAATCAGCCCCAGCATTTT. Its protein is CASSESRDGRTFSNQPQHF.